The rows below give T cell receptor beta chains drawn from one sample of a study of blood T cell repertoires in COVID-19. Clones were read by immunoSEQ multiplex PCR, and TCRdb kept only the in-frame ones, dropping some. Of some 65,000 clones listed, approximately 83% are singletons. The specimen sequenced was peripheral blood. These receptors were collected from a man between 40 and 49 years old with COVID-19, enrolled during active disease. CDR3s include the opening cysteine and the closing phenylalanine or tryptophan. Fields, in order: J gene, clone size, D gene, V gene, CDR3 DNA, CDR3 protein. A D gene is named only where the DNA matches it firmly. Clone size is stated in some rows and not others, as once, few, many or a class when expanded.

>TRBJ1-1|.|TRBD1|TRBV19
TGTGCCAGTAGTCGACGGACAGGGGATTTGAACACTGAAGCTTTCTTT
CASSRRTGDLNTEAFF
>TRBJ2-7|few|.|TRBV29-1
TGCAGCGTTGAGGGACTGAATAACGAGCAGTACTTC
CSVEGLNNEQYF
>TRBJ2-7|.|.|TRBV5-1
TGCGCCAGCAGCTTGATGGAGCCTACCTACGAGCAGTACTTC
CASSLMEPTYEQYF
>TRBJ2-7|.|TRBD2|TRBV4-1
TGCGCCAGCAGCCAAGAGCCTAGCGGGGGTCCCTACGAGCAGTACTTC
CASSQEPSGGPYEQYF
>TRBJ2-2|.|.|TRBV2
TGTGCCAGCACCCCGGGACAAGGAACCACCGGGGAGCTGTTTTTT
CASTPGQGTTGELFF
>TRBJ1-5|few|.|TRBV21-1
TGTGCCAGCAGCAAATTTCCCGGACAGTACAATCAGCCCCAGCATTTT
CASSKFPGQYNQPQHF
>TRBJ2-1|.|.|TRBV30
TGTGCCTGGAGTACCGGGTCTCACGAGCAGTTCTTC
CAWSTGSHEQFF
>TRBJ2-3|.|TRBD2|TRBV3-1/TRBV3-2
TGTGCCAGCAGCACGGGGCTAGCGGGAGGGGATACGCAGTATTTT
CASSTGLAGGDTQYF
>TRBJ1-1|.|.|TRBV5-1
TGCGCCAGCAGCTTGCATCAGGGAGGTGAAGCTTTCTTT
CASSLHQGGEAFF
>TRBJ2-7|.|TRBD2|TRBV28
TGTGCCAGCAGTTTCTCCCTAGCGGGGGGTAACGAGCAGTACTTC
CASSFSLAGGNEQYF
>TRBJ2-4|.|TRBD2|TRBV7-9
TGTGCCAGCAGCTTAACGGGGGGTAACTTAAACATTCAGTACTTC
CASSLTGGNLNIQYF